This T cell receptor (beta chain) was documented in a study of cytomegalovirus exposure and HLA in healthy donors. The CDR3 contains 14 residues. Trimming removed 0 bases at V and 4 bases at J, with 8 bases between. CDR1 is LGHNA and CDR2 is YSLEER in the germline V gene. The study ran its PCR with 60 Vbeta and 13 Jbeta primers. The table came from immunoSEQ multiplex PCR; TCRdb's copy has only in-frame clones and leaves some out. The data contain about 140,000 clones, 80% of them singletons. The specimen was PBMCs. This sequence was found in a man aged 35 to 55 in good health and CMV-seropositive. This chain links TRBV4-3 with TRBJ2-3; D gene unclear. Written as DNA, the CDR3 is TGCGCCAGCAGCCAAGATGCGGTCCCAGATACGCAGTATTTT. Amino acid sequence: CASSQDAVPDTQYF.